These 17 T cell receptor beta chains share one sample of origin, sequenced in a study of cytomegalovirus exposure and HLA in healthy donors. With 60 Vbeta and 13 Jbeta primers, the PCR was carried out. The repertoire was sequenced with immunoSEQ multiplex PCR; TCRdb's copy has only in-frame clones and lacks some. The repertoire consists of about 180,000 clones, with approximately 84% occurring once and the leading ten covering 0.38%. Sequencing input: PBMCs. These receptors all come from a boy aged 2 to 10 in good health and CMV-seronegative.

The chain is built from TRBV6-6 and TRBJ2-7; 7 bases are a match to TRBD1. This CDR3 is built from 15 residues. V was clipped by 4 bases and J by 0 bases; unmatched bases: 6. The germline gives CDR1 MNHNY, CDR2 SVGAGI (reference sequence). The CDR3 bases are TGTGCCAGCAGTTCTAGACAGGGACCCTCCTACGAGCAGTACTTC. Protein sequence: CASSSRQGPSYEQYF.

The rearrangement joins TRBV12-5 to TRBJ2-3; 7 bases match TRBD2. The CDR3 is made up of 17 amino acids. Germline values: CDR1 LGHNT, CDR2 FRNRAP. Trimming at V came to 0 bases and at J to 4 bases, leaving 10 bases not matched to a gene. This chain's CDR3 is CASGLVLGRGGADTQYF. In DNA, the CDR3 is TGTGCTAGTGGTTTGGTACTTGGGCGGGGAGGGGCAGATACGCAGTATTTT.

The chain has TRBV10-3 and TRBJ2-5, with 7 bases lining up with TRBD1. The CDR3 loop spans 13 amino acids. V was pared by 5 bases and J by 5 bases, with 5 bases of the junction left unmatched. The germline V gene has CDR1 ENHRY and CDR2 SYGVKD. CDR3: CAISRDSAETQYF. The CDR3 DNA sequence: TGTGCCATCAGTCGGGACAGTGCGGAGACCCAGTACTTC.

The chain couples TRBV5-1 to TRBJ1-4; the D is unclear. The length of the CDR3 is 17 residues. Germline V lookup: CDR1 SGHRS, CDR2 YFSETQ. Between the trimmed V and J ends, which lost 1 base and 3 bases, there was a span of 16 bases. Written as DNA, the CDR3 is TGCGCCAGCAGCTTGTACGAGGGATACCAACCTAATGAAAAACTGTTTTTT. Its protein is CASSLYEGYQPNEKLFF.

V gene TRBV6-5 combines with J gene TRBJ2-1, with D unresolved. CDR1 and CDR2 (germline): MNHEY, SVGAGI. Trimming removed 4 bases from V and 5 bases from J, with 15 bases in between. This CDR3 is built from 15 residues. For the CDR3, the DNA is TGTGCCAGCAGTTCCACGATATCCGGTAACAATGAGCAGTTCTTC. This gives the protein CASSSTISGNNEQFF.

The chain couples TRBV10-3 to TRBJ2-7; 9 bases fit TRBD2. There are 19 residues in the CDR3. Germline lookup yields CDR1 ENHRY and CDR2 SYGVKD. J gave up 0 bases and V 0 bases, and 12 bases lay outside the gene matches. CDR3 DNA: TGTGCCATCAGTGAGTCCCACACCGGACGGACTAGCGACTCCTACGAGCAGTACTTC. Translated: CAISESHTGRTSDSYEQYF.

The chain is built from TRBV28 and TRBJ2-7; D gene uncertain. This CDR3 has 14 residues. Germline-derived CDR1 and CDR2 are MDHEN and SYDVKM. V was cut by 5 bases and J by 1 base, with 12 bases left in between. The CDR3 nucleotides read TGTGCCAGCAGTCGCCACTTGAGTTCCTACGAGCAGTACTTC. Protein sequence: CASSRHLSSYEQYF.

V gene TRBV10-3 combines with J gene TRBJ2-7; 10 bases fit TRBD1. The CDR3 totals 15 residues. Germline V lookup: CDR1 ENHRY, CDR2 SYGVKD. Trimming took 5 bases from V and 5 from J; bases not matched to a gene: 9. The CDR3 protein is CAISHNLDRGNEQYF. DNA for the CDR3: TGTGCCATCAGTCATAATTTGGACAGGGGGAACGAGCAGTACTTC.

This chain connects TRBV22-1 to TRBJ2-1; the table calls TRBD1, which could not be checked here. TRBV22-1 is designated a pseudogene. This CDR3 is 17 amino acids long. CDR3 nucleotides: TGTCCTGGGACCAGACCCCCCGGGACAGGGGGCTACAATGAGCAGTTCTTC. Amino acids: CPGTRPPGTGGYNEQFF.

This clone turned up a few times. For the CDR3, the DNA is TGTGCCAGCAGTGACTGGAGAAGCTCCTACGAGCAGTACTTC. Translated: CASSDWRSSYEQYF. The chain uses TRBV2 and TRBJ2-7, with D unclear. The V end was cut by 3 bases, the J end by 0 bases, with 9 bases between. CDR3 length equals 14 residues. Per germline, CDR1 SNHLY and CDR2 FYNNEI.

This clone was found a few times. The V gene is TRBV4-1, the J gene TRBJ2-5, with 7 bases lining up with TRBD1. This CDR3 contains 15 residues. The germline V gene encodes CDR1 MGHRA and CDR2 YSYEKL. V was pared by 1 base and J by 5 bases, with 7 bases of the junction left unmatched. Here the CDR3 reads CASSQVEGATETQYF. The CDR3 nucleotides read TGCGCCAGCAGCCAAGTTGAGGGGGCTACGGAGACCCAGTACTTC.

This clone has more than one count but fewer than ten. The chain is built from TRBV28 and TRBJ2-6; no clear D. The CDR3 totals 13 residues. Per germline, CDR1 MDHEN and CDR2 SYDVKM. V was cut by 8 bases and J by 0 bases, with 5 bases left in between. The CDR3 DNA is TGTGCCAGCCCGTACTCTGGGGCCAACGTCCTGACTTTC. It yields the protein CASPYSGANVLTF.

This CDR3 is CASSLQAGTRPYEQYF. The CDR3 bases are TGTGCCAGCAGTCTACAGGCCGGGACTAGACCCTACGAGCAGTACTTC. This rearrangement joins TRBV28 to TRBJ2-7; 8 bases line up with TRBD2. The CDR3 extends over 16 amino acids. In germline, CDR1 is MDHEN, CDR2 SYDVKM. The J segment lost 2 bases and the V segment lost 5 bases, leaving 11 bases of the junction unmatched. The variable domain in full, with the rest retrieved from reference TRBV28 and TRBJ2-7, is DVKVTQSSRYLVKRTGEKVFLECVQDMDHENMFWYRQDPGLGLRLIYFSYDVKMKEKGDIPEGYSVSREKKERFSLILESASTNQTSMYLCASSLQAGTRPYEQYFGPGTRLTVT.

The J gene is TRBJ1-1, the V gene TRBV6-1; D is possibly TRBD1 (5 bases). V lost 8 bases and J lost 4, with 20 bases in between. The CDR3 loop spans 15 amino acids. Germline CDR1 and CDR2: MNHNS and SASEGT. The CDR3 is CASQEDGGLRTEAFF. The CDR3 nucleotides are TGTGCCAGCCAGGAAGATGGGGGGTTGCGCACTGAAGCTTTCTTT.

This clone has only a few counts. The genes are TRBV4-1 and TRBJ1-1, with a possible D match to TRBD1 (5 bases). V lost 4 bases and J 5 bases, leaving 17 bases between the germline ends. The CDR3 has 15 amino acids. Looked up from germline, CDR1 is MGHRA and CDR2 is YSYEKL. CDR3 amino acids: CASSPERGVWTEAFF. CDR3 sequence (DNA): TGCGCCAGCAGCCCCGAGCGGGGGGTTTGGACTGAAGCTTTCTTT.

This chain uses TRBV7-3 with TRBJ1-5, with D possibly matching TRBD1 (5 bases). Germline values: CDR1 SGHTA, CDR2 FQGTGA. Trimming pared 5 bases from V and 7 bases from J, leaving 12 bases between. The CDR3 totals 13 residues. The chain's CDR3 is CASSIQGGQPQHF. For the CDR3, the DNA is TGTGCCAGCAGCATCCAGGGAGGACAGCCCCAGCATTTT.

The rearrangement uses TRBV4-2 and TRBJ2-7; 15 bases line up with TRBD2. After removal of 3 bases from V and 4 bases from J, the junction contained 7 bases not matched to a gene. CDR1 and CDR2 (germline): LGHNA, YNFKEQ. CDR3 length: 17 residues. Written as DNA, the CDR3 is TGTGCCAGCAGCCACGGACTAGCGGGAGGGCCGTCTTACGAGCAGTACTTC. This sequence encodes CASSHGLAGGPSYEQYF.